These 2 T cell receptor beta chains came from one sample sequenced in a study of CD8+CD57+ T cells in acquired aplastic anemia. Patients sequenced had flow cytometry evidence of CD8+CD57+ cell expansion. The template for TCR beta VDJ and CDR3 sequence profiling was genomic DNA. TCRdb reprocessed the reads with MiXCR, giving one entry per CDR3 protein. In the table there are 200,000 to 250,000 distinct CDR3 sequences, roughly two thirds of which are singletons. The specimen was sorted CD4+, CD8+, or CD8+CD57+ T cells (not recorded which) from PBMCs. The receptors originated from a human donor with aplastic anemia.

The gene calls are TRBV10-1 and TRBJ2-1, with 10 bases identical to TRBD2. The J call could be wrong; TRBJ2-5 is a better fit for the DNA end. This CDR3 is 18 amino acids long. CDR1 is WNHNN, CDR2 SYGVQD, per germline (reference sequence). The DNA for the CDR3 is TGCGCCAGCAGGACACCAGCCACTAGCGGGGCATCTAGGGAGACCCAGTACTTC. The encoded protein is CASRTPATSGASRETQYF.

The CDR3 DNA sequence: TGTGCCAGCAGTCCCGGACAGGGCCGCCATGAGCAGTTCTTC. Its translation is CASSPGQGRHEQFF. The chain has TRBV7-8 and TRBJ2-1, with 8 positions matching TRBD1. This CDR3 contains 14 residues. Trimming cost V 6 bases and J 8 bases; bases outside gene matches: 9. CDR1 and CDR2 from the germline V gene are SGHVS and FQNEAQ.